This T cell receptor beta chain was retrieved from a study of blood T cells in healthy people across ages. Across the study: Researchers report that template switching captured about one barcoded beta molecule per two T cells. Findings of the study overall: Total diversity from one million sequenced T cells was likely underestimated. Changes in expanded clonotypes were possibly confounded, as the CMV status of donors was unknown.

The CDR3 spans 14 residues. With 6 bases clipped from V and 8 bases from J, the junction kept 9 bases outside the gene matches. Germline V gives CDR1 WSHSY, CDR2 SAAADI. For this clonotype: Its matching antigen is unknown.

The authors ran a second PCR of 7 to 11 cycles using a sample-barcoded 5' primer and a J-beta primer mix. Template switching added a 12-random-nucleotide identifier to every cDNA molecule. MiXCR, run by TCRdb on the 5' RACE reads, gives a single entry per CDR3 protein. The data hold over a million distinct CDR3 sequences, with roughly 60% observed a single time. This TCR was recovered from a man in his late teens or twenties in good health. Source material: blood. The chain uses TRBV10-2 and TRBJ1-4; 7 nucleotides align to TRBD1. DNA of the CDR3: TGCGCCAGCAGGGCCGGGACAGATCTCGAAAAACTGTTTTTT. Protein sequence: CASRAGTDLEKLFF.